This passage covers 29 T cell receptor beta chains from one sample sequenced in a study of cytotoxic CD8 clonotypes in ibrutinib-treated CLL. The table came from immunoSEQ multiplex PCR; TCRdb's copy has only in-frame clones and leaves some out. This table holds 150,000 to 250,000 clones, approximately 72% found once. The sample consisted of PBMCs, taken after 24 months of ibrutinib treatment. The source is a human donor with chronic lymphocytic leukemia.

The rearrangement uses TRBV6-1 and TRBJ2-1, with D possibly being TRBD1 (5 bases). The germline V and J ends were trimmed by 7 bases and 6 bases, with 19 bases remaining between them. The CDR3 totals 15 residues. Germline lookup yields CDR1 MNHNS and CDR2 SASEGT. Written as DNA, the CDR3 is TGTGCCAGCAAAGGGGCAGGTCAAGGTCGCAATGAGCAGTTCTTC. Protein: CASKGAGQGRNEQFF.

The chain employs TRBV14 and TRBJ2-7, with 11 bases matching TRBD2. This CDR3 has 14 amino acids. Trimming at V came to 6 bases and at J to 4 bases, leaving 5 bases not matched to a gene. The germline gives CDR1 SGHDN, CDR2 FVKESK. CDR3 DNA: TGTGCCAGCAGGTCTAGCGGGAGGTCTTACGAGCAGTACTTC. Translation gives CASRSSGRSYEQYF.

The chain joins TRBV7-6 to TRBJ2-6, with D possibly matching TRBD2 (5 bases). Trimming cost V 5 bases and J 1 base, with 12 bases left between them. Germline assignment: CDR1 SGHVS and CDR2 FNYEAQ. The CDR3 has 16 residues. DNA of the CDR3: TGTGCCAGCAGCGCGGACGGAGGATCTGGGGCCAACGTCCTGACTTTC. This gives the protein CASSADGGSGANVLTF.

J is TRBJ2-1 and V is TRBV15; 13 bases map to TRBD2. CDR1 and CDR2 (germline): LNHNV, YYDKDF (reference sequence). After removal of 0 bases from V and 7 bases from J, the junction contained 3 bases not matched to a gene. The CDR3 loop spans 16 amino acids. The CDR3 loop reads CATSRELAGGPNEQFF. As DNA, the CDR3 is TGTGCCACCAGCAGAGAACTAGCGGGAGGGCCGAATGAGCAGTTCTTC.

The chain links TRBV27 to TRBJ1-5, with D unclear. Looked up from germline, CDR1 is MNHEY and CDR2 is SMNVEV (reference sequence). V shed 3 bases and J shed 7 bases, with 10 bases lying between them. This CDR3 is 13 amino acids long. The CDR3 DNA reads TGTGCCAGCAGTTTCGGCCATCTCCAGCCCCAGCATTTT. The encoded protein is CASSFGHLQPQHF.

This chain connects TRBV4-2 to TRBJ2-1, with TRBD2 identical over 11 bases. The CDR3 consists of 17 residues. Germline CDR1 is LGHNA and CDR2 is YNFKEQ. The junction had 16 bases not matched to a gene; V was cut back by 7 bases and J by 8 bases. In DNA, the CDR3 is TGTGCCAGCACAACAACCTTAGCGGGAGGGGGCGAGGATGAGCAGTTCTTC. Translation: CASTTTLAGGGEDEQFF.

The chain is built from TRBV6-1 and TRBJ2-5; TRBD2 matches at 8 bases. This CDR3 contains 13 residues. Germline values: CDR1 MNHNS, CDR2 SASEGT. The junction had 8 bases not matched to a gene; V was cut back by 7 bases and J by 7 bases. DNA of the CDR3: TGTGCCAGCATCCGGGGGGGAGAGGCGACCCAGTACTTC. Protein sequence: CASIRGGEATQYF.

The CDR3 region has the DNA TGTGCCAGCAGTTACCCGACAGGGGGCTTAGAGACCCAGTACTTC. Protein sequence: CASSYPTGGLETQYF. The rearrangement joins TRBV6-6 to TRBJ2-5, with 10 bases that match TRBD1. The CDR3 runs 15 residues. Germline lookup yields CDR1 MNHNY and CDR2 SVGAGI (reference sequence). V trimming: 2 bases; J trimming: 4 bases; junction bases outside the gene matches: 4.

This clone was observed a handful of times. The CDR3 DNA is TGTGCCAGCACGTCTAGGGGGTCCCAAGAGACCCAGTACTTC. This codes for CASTSRGSQETQYF. The V gene is TRBV2, the J gene TRBJ2-5, with D tentatively TRBD1 (6 bases). The V end lost 7 bases, the J end lost 1 base, and 13 bases lay between the germline ends. The CDR3 consists of 14 residues. Germline V gene lookup returns CDR1 SNHLY and CDR2 FYNNEI. The full variable domain, with the rest looked up from reference TRBV2 and TRBJ2-5, is EPEVTQTPSHQVTQMGQEVILRCVPISNHLYFYWYRQILGQKVEFLVSFYNNEISEKSEIFDDQFSVERPDGSNFTLKIRSTKLEDSAMYFCASTSRGSQETQYFGPGTRLLVL.

The V gene is TRBV30, the J gene TRBJ1-3; no clear D. V lost 0 bases and J 4 bases, leaving 7 bases between the germline ends. Germline V gene data show CDR1 as GTSNPN and CDR2 as SVGIG (reference sequence). The CDR3 has 13 amino acids. In DNA, the CDR3 is TGTGCCTGGAGTGTTCGGAGAGGAAACACCATATATTTT. It is translated as CAWSVRRGNTIYF.

This chain connects TRBV27 to TRBJ2-5, with TRBD1 matching over 8 bases. V was pared by 0 bases and J by 5 bases, with 8 bases of the junction left unmatched. Germline V gives CDR1 MNHEY, CDR2 SMNVEV (reference sequence). This CDR3 comprises 16 residues. CDR3 coding DNA: TGTGCCAGCAGTTTATCGAGGCGGACAGGGAAGGAGACCCAGTACTTC. As protein: CASSLSRRTGKETQYF.

The rearrangement links TRBV4-3 to TRBJ2-7, with 11 bases aligning to TRBD2. V lost 7 bases, J lost 6 bases, and 11 bases stayed unmatched. CDR1 is LGHNA, CDR2 YSLEER, per germline. The CDR3 is made up of 15 amino acids. CDR3 in DNA: TGCGCCAGCAAACCTTTAGCGGGAGGGCCTGGCGAGCAGTACTTC. Translation: CASKPLAGGPGEQYF.

The gene calls are TRBV29-1 and TRBJ2-1, with TRBD2 matching over 9 bases. CDR3 length: 14 amino acids. CDR1 is SQVTM, CDR2 ANQGSEA, per germline. V dropped 2 bases and J dropped 6; count of bases not matched to a gene: 5. Written as DNA, the CDR3 is TGCAGCGTTGAAAGGGCGGGAGGGCCCAATGAGCAGTTCTTC. It is translated as CSVERAGGPNEQFF.

The chain recombines TRBV28 with TRBJ2-1, with 11 positions matching TRBD2. This CDR3 spans 15 amino acids. Losses at the gene ends were 6 bases for V and 8 bases for J; bases not matched to a gene: 9. The V gene's germline CDR1 is MDHEN and CDR2 SYDVKM. CDR3 in amino acids: CASSLLYSGRDEQFF. CDR3 sequence (DNA): TGTGCCAGCAGCTTACTCTATAGCGGGAGGGATGAGCAGTTCTTC.

This clone was observed many times. The chain carries TRBV5-1 and TRBJ1-1; 11 bases match TRBD1. Germline V gene sequence: CDR1 SGHRS, CDR2 YFSETQ. This CDR3 contains 14 residues. The V gene end was trimmed by 4 bases and the J gene end by 5 bases; junction bases not matched to a gene: 4. The CDR3 bases are TGCGCCAGCAGCACGGACAGGGGGCAGACTGAAGCTTTCTTT. It translates to CASSTDRGQTEAFF.

This clone was observed a handful of times. The chain combines TRBV7-2 with TRBJ2-7, with TRBD2 identical over 13 bases. The CDR3 is 14 residues long. In germline, CDR1 is SGHTA, CDR2 FQGNSA. J was trimmed by 3 bases and V by 5 bases; bases with no gene match: 1. CDR3 in DNA: TGTGCCAGCAGCGGGACTAGCGGGAACTACGAGCAGTACTTC. Protein sequence: CASSGTSGNYEQYF.

The chain uses TRBV11-2 and TRBJ1-5; D is unresolved. The CDR3 runs 14 residues. CDR1 and CDR2 (germline): SGHAT, FQNNGV. Deletions cut 9 bases from V and 0 bases from J, with 12 bases between. The CDR3 nucleotides are TGTGCCAGTTCCTTAGAGTATAGCAATCAGCCCCAGCATTTT. Its translation: CASSLEYSNQPQHF.

The chain uses TRBV18 and TRBJ1-2, with D possibly being TRBD1 (5 bases). Germline V gene data show CDR1 as KGHSH and CDR2 as LQKENI. Trimming stripped 2 bases from V and 3 bases from J, with 10 bases between. The CDR3 runs to 14 residues. The CDR3 DNA reads as TGTGCCAGCTCACCAATACAGGACTACTATGGCTACACCTTC. Its translation is CASSPIQDYYGYTF.

In its sample, this clone was seen once. The chain carries TRBV5-4 and TRBJ2-1, with TRBD2 matching over 10 bases. The CDR3 sequence is 17 residues long. CDR1 is SGHNT and CDR2 is YYREEE in the germline V gene (reference sequence). J lost 6 bases, V lost 4 bases, and 13 bases had no gene match. CDR3 coding DNA: TGTGCCAGCAGCCCCATAATGAAACCTAGCGGGAGCAATGAGCAGTTCTTC. Amino acids: CASSPIMKPSGSNEQFF.

The chain is built from TRBV5-4 and TRBJ1-3; unclear D gene. Germline V gene data show CDR1 as SGHNT and CDR2 as YYREEE (reference sequence). V was trimmed by 6 bases and J by 4 bases, leaving 8 bases between them. The CDR3 totals 12 residues. For the CDR3, the DNA is TGTGCCAGCACGCGCCCGGGAAACACCATATATTTT. Translating gives CASTRPGNTIYF.

The chain recombines TRBV15 with TRBJ2-7; 8 nucleotides agree with TRBD2. Germline lookup yields CDR1 LNHNV and CDR2 YYDKDF (reference sequence). The V segment lost 3 bases and the J segment 0 bases; nucleotides outside the gene matches: 4. The CDR3 is made up of 15 amino acids. DNA for the CDR3: TGTGCCACCAGCAGGACTAGCGAACACTCCTACGAGCAGTACTTC. It codes for CATSRTSEHSYEQYF.

This clone was detected a few times. The genes are TRBV9 and TRBJ2-5; 9 positions agree with TRBD1. The germline V gene encodes CDR1 SGDLS and CDR2 YYNGEE. The V and J ends lost 3 bases and 5 bases, in that order; junction bases with no gene match: 5. The CDR3 covers 14 residues. Written as DNA, the CDR3 is TGTGCCAGCAGCGCGATCGGACAGGGGGAGACCCAGTACTTC. Translating gives CASSAIGQGETQYF.

The chain carries TRBV25-1 and TRBJ2-5, with a possible D match to TRBD1 (5 bases). Germline CDR1 reads MGHDK; CDR2 reads SYGVNS. This CDR3 region has 15 residues. V was trimmed by 3 bases and J by 2 bases, leaving 13 bases between them. CDR3 DNA: TGTGCCAGCAGTGACGATACCACAGGTCAAGAGACCCAGTACTTC. Translating it yields CASSDDTTGQETQYF.

This sequence joins TRBV15 and TRBJ2-7, with TRBD2 matching over 8 bases. Trimming took 1 base from V and 2 from J; bases not matched to a gene: 4. The CDR3 has 15 amino acids. Germline V gene data show CDR1 as LNHNV and CDR2 as YYDKDF (reference sequence). CDR3 in amino acids: CATSRALGRAYEQYF. The CDR3 region has the DNA TGTGCCACCAGCAGAGCCCTCGGGAGGGCCTACGAGCAGTACTTC.

This clone was counted a few times. The identical CDR3 is also encoded by other nucleotide sequences in the sample. V and J are TRBV5-1 and TRBJ2-6; 10 bases are a match to TRBD1. Germline trimming cut 0 bases from V and 0 bases from J; bases unmatched to any gene: 0. Germline CDR1 reads SGHRS; CDR2 reads YFSETQ. This CDR3 is 17 amino acids long. CDR3 sequence: CASSLGTGGSGANVLTF. The CDR3 bases are TGCGCCAGCAGCTTGGGGACAGGGGGCTCTGGGGCCAACGTCCTGACTTTC.

The rearrangement joins TRBV5-4 to TRBJ2-6; D not resolved. The CDR3 contains 14 residues. Germline loops: CDR1 SGHNT, CDR2 YYREEE (reference sequence). Trimming took 3 bases from V and 0 from J, leaving 4 bases between them. CDR3 sequence: CASSSFSGANVLTF. In DNA form, the CDR3 reads TGTGCCAGCAGCTCGTTCTCTGGGGCCAACGTCCTGACTTTC.

The sample holds one count of this clone. The rearrangement joins TRBV10-3 to TRBJ2-3; 8 bases match TRBD2. Germline values: CDR1 ENHRY, CDR2 SYGVKD. The CDR3 runs to 16 residues. V lost 9 bases, J lost 1 base, and 12 bases stayed unmatched. The CDR3 loop reads CAIGRRAGGGTDTQYF. The CDR3 DNA reads as TGTGCCATTGGGCGGCGTGCGGGAGGTGGCACAGATACGCAGTATTTT.

This chain connects TRBV7-2 to TRBJ1-1; D remains ambiguous. The CDR3 runs 13 residues. Germline CDR1 SGHTA, CDR2 FQGNSA. The V and J ends lost 1 base and 4 bases respectively, with 7 bases between them. CDR3 sequence reads: CASSLERATEAFF. The CDR3, as DNA: TGTGCCAGCAGCTTAGAGCGCGCCACTGAAGCTTTCTTT.

The V and J genes are TRBV6-5 and TRBJ2-7; no firm D call. Germline CDR1 and CDR2: MNHEY and SVGAGI. V lost 2 bases to trimming and J lost 7 bases, with 9 bases between them. The CDR3 consists of 12 residues. The CDR3 reads CASSYPLSEQYF. CDR3 bases: TGTGCCAGCAGTTACCCTCTCTCGGAGCAGTACTTC.